The source of this T cell receptor beta chain is a study of T cells in localized non-small cell lung cancer (dated by TCRdb to about 2020). Describing the broader study: T cell repertoires of 236 early-stage NSCLC patients were analyzed, with tumors being compared against uninvolved tumor-adjacent lungs. A mean age of around 66 years was recorded for the NSCLC patients, of whom roughly 130 were male and 107 were female. All 250 or so NSCLC patients in the cohort were treatment-naive and had localized lung tumors that were resected. What the authors observed across the whole study: Since the design was exploratory, TCR variables were selected using unadjusted p-values with no false-discovery rate correction. The highest T cell clonality was observed in uninvolved tumor-adjacent lung, where clonality exceeded that of tumor, suggesting that antigenic responses were more focused in uninvolved tumor-adjacent lung. Higher blood T cell density associated with longer overall survival, while higher adjacent-lung clonality associated with shorter survival. Of the top 100 tumor clones, a median of roughly 56 were detected in paired uninvolved adjacent lung; around 27 were also among that lung's top 100. Because multi-region sequencing of the tumors was not done, intratumor heterogeneity could not be ruled out.

At diagnosis, peripheral blood, uninvolved tumor-adjacent lung and tumor were collected and stored as a combination of fresh-frozen and FFPE material. For TCR repertoire profiling, blood samples were analyzed as peripheral blood mononuclear cells. On this clone itself: The antigen it binds to is not known. Base qualities were left out, and no much larger clone turns up one base away.

The immunoSEQ Assay was used to sequence TCR beta CDR3 regions from DNA. The paper's processing steps were these. T cell density was computed as TCR beta template counts normalized to usable DNA estimated by amplifying housekeeping genes. Richness was estimated using the preseqR package, with extrapolation to 400,000 templates for PBMC samples and to 120,000 templates for tissue samples. Clonality was defined as one minus Pielou's evenness. Differential abundance testing on productive amino-acid clonotypes, with a minimum total count of 5 and an alpha of 0.1, was used to identify tissue-enriched TCRs. The Jaccard Index and the Morisita Overlap Index were used to quantify repertoire overlap between compartments. TCR beta CDR3s were clustered by GLIPH together with public tetramer-defined viral CDR3s, and at least three viral sequences plus V-gene enrichment were required for viral motifs. This immuneACCESS table, as held by TCRdb, lists in-frame sequences with V and J called but not all clones. Of the missing ones, under half trace to an unresolved V gene in checked studies; the others have no known cause. The V and J calls and clone size come from that table; D and trimming were worked out from the DNA. Here the sample has 20,000 to 25,000 clones; about 85% occur a single time. Over 20% of the sample rests with the top ten.

The germline ends are 19 bases apart after V is trimmed by 5 bases and J by 8 bases. The CDR3 runs 15 amino acids, cysteine and phenylalanine included. Kept here is only the CDR3 DNA, which spans 45 bases and is read in frame from base 1. From the germline V gene, CDR1 is SGHVS and CDR2 is FNYEAQ. Sequences were derived from PBMCs, sampled before any cancer treatment. The TCR sequence derives from a man aged 40 to 75 with stage II squamous cell lung carcinoma. The rearranged segments are TRBV7-6 and TRBJ2-1; no confident D gene assignment can be made. The nucleotides read TGTGCCAGCAGCCTAACCGGCGAGTTGGACGATGAGCAGTTCTTC. Translation gives CASSLTGELDDEQFF. Extended through the reference TRBV7-6 and TRBJ2-1 proteins, this CDR3 yields the full variable domain: GAGVSQSPRYKVTKRGQDVALRCDPISGHVSLYWYRQALGQGPEFLTYFNYEAQQDKSGLPNDRFSAERPEGSISTLTIQRTEQRDSAMYRCASSLTGELDDEQFFGPGTRLTVL.